The present T cell receptor beta chain was sequenced within a study of T cells in Graves' hyperthyroidism and ophthalmopathy. Study-wide context: Before treatment of any kind, peripheral blood was taken at initial diagnosis.

First hyperthyroidism diagnosis is when the blood sample was obtained, before any ophthalmopathy symptoms. The TCR beta CDR3 regions underwent amplification using RNA transcripts as the source. The study used the HTBI primer set for a first-round RT-PCR of the TCR CDR3. Each CDR3 protein gets one entry after TCRdb re-called the multiplex PCR reads with MiXCR. This table holds some 600,000 distinct CDR3 sequences, about 14% found once. This CDR3 comprises 15 residues. The J segment lost 5 bases and the V segment lost 7 bases, leaving 11 bases of the junction unmatched. Per the germline V gene, CDR1 is WSHSY and CDR2 is SAAADI. Many counts were recorded for this clonotype.

Sample: blood. The sequence was obtained from a woman under 40 with Graves' hyperthyroidism that later progressed to Graves' ophthalmopathy. The rearrangement joins TRBV10-2 to TRBJ2-1, with 7 nucleotides matching TRBD1. CDR3 nucleotides: TGCGCCAGCAACCGGATGCAGGGGGTCCACAATGAGCAGTTCTTC. Amino acids: CASNRMQGVHNEQFF.